Detailed here is one T cell receptor beta chain. Using immunoSEQ multiplex PCR, the repertoire was profiled, and TCRdb retains in-frame clones only, with some absent. The sample holds some 25,000 clones, about 88% seen once. V lost 1 base and J lost 7; bases outside the gene matches: 6. There are 15 residues in the CDR3. The germline gives CDR1 SGHRS, CDR2 YFSETQ. This specimen belongs to a study of T cell changes during pregnancy in multiple sclerosis. This specimen consisted of CD4+ T cells from peripheral blood mononuclear cells, obtained in the first trimester of pregnancy. V is TRBV5-1 and J is TRBJ1-5, with TRBD1 identical over 9 bases. This clonotype was obtained from a female donor in good health, enrolled as a control in a pregnancy study. The CDR3 sequence is CASSLWTGVGQPQHF. The CDR3, as DNA: TGCGCCAGCAGCTTGTGGACAGGGGTTGGCCAGCCCCAGCATTTT.